The entry below gives a single TCR beta chain sequence along with its context. As yet, its antigen is unknown. 13 Jbeta primers and 60 Vbeta primers were used for the PCR. Profiling relied on immunoSEQ multiplex PCR, and the TCRdb table lists in-frame clones only, not all of them. This sample's table reports over 100,000 clones. The data originate from a study of cytomegalovirus exposure and HLA in healthy donors. About the research overall: The study placed around 80% of its 350 to 450 genotyped donors in the Caucasian-associated ancestry cluster. Study-wide findings and caveats: Versus the approximately 700-donor mean, an Asian-associated ancestry cluster reportedly showed fewer N-insertions in a later analysis.

The CDR3 extends over 15 amino acids. V dropped 5 bases and J dropped 2; count of bases not matched to a gene: 7. Germline CDR1 SEHNR, CDR2 FQNEAQ (reference sequence). Healthy bone marrow donors made up the donor group. Nominally healthy donors were sampled, though unrecorded immune exposures were likely. The chain joins TRBV7-9 to TRBJ2-7; 9 bases are a match to TRBD1. Input material: PBMCs. This receptor was taken from a man younger than 45 in good health and CMV-seronegative. The CDR3 nucleotides read TGTGCCAGCAGCGCGAGGGACAGGGCCACCTACGAGCAGTACTTC. As protein: CASSARDRATYEQYF.